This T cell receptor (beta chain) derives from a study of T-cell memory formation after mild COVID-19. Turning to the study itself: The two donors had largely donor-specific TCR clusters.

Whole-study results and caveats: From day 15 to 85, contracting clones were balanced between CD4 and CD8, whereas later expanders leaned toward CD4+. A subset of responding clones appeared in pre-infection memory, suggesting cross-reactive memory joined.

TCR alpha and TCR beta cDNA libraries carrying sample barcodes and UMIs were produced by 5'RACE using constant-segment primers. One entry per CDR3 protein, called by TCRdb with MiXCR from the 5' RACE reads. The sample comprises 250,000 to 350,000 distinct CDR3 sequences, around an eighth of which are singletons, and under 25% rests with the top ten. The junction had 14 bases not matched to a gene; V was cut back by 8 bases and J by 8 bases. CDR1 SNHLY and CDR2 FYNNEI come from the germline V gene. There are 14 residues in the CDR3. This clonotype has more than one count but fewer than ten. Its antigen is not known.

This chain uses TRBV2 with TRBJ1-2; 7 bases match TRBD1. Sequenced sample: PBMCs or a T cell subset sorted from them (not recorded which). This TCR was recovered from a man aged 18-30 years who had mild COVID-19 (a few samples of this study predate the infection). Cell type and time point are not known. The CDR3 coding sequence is TGTGCCAGCCCAGGGGGGGGCCTACCAGTGGGCTACACCTTC. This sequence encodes CASPGGGLPVGYTF.